Listed below are T cell receptor beta chains from one sample, sequenced in a study of T cell responses to AZD1222 COVID-19 vaccine. Libraries were prepared by immunoSEQ multiplex PCR; TCRdb keeps only in-frame clonotypes and omits some of them. The data hold tens of thousands of clones, with nearly 90% observed a single time. The sample here was peripheral blood, taken 28 days after the second AZD1222 dose. The receptor set was obtained from an adult who received the AZD1222 COVID-19 vaccine. CDR3s include the opening cysteine and the closing phenylalanine or tryptophan. The D gene is left open where the match is weak. Expanded clones are given a class, and other clones once, few, many or no size at all.

TRBV12-5	-	13	few	TRBJ1-1	TGTGCTAGTGGTTTGGAGGCCAACACTGAAGCTTTCTTT	CASGLEANTEAFF
TRBV7-9	-	15	-	TRBJ1-1	TGTGCCAGCAGCTTAGCAGAGGGAGTGGACACTGAAGCTTTCTTT	CASSLAEGVDTEAFF
TRBV7-9	-	14	-	TRBJ1-2	TGTGCCAGCAGCGCAAGTGAGACAGTTTATGGCTACACCTTC	CASSASETVYGYTF
TRBV6-2/TRBV6-3	-	13	-	TRBJ1-1	TGTGCCAGCAGTTACTCTTTAGTACCTGAAGCTTTCTTT	CASSYSLVPEAFF
TRBV2	-	11	-	TRBJ2-7	TGTGCCAGCAGTGAGGGTTACGAGCAGTACTTC	CASSEGYEQYF
TRBV27	TRBD1	14	-	TRBJ2-1	TGTGCCAGCAGGTTAGAGACAGGGAGTTTGGAGCAGTTCTTC	CASRLETGSLEQFF
TRBV12-3/TRBV12-4	-	13	-	TRBJ1-2	TGTGCCAGCAGTTTGGACAGCACCTATGGCTACACCTTC	CASSLDSTYGYTF
TRBV11-2	-	17	-	TRBJ2-3	TGTGCCAGCAGCTTAGTTGGGCCGGGACCTAACACAGATACGCAGTATTTT	CASSLVGPGPNTDTQYF
TRBV7-2	-	14	-	TRBJ1-5	TGTGCCAGCAGTATCCTCCTGGAGGGACAGCCCCAGCATTTT	CASSILLEGQPQHF
TRBV20-1	-	13	-	TRBJ1-5	TGCAGTGCTAGTACGGGCTATAATCAGCCCCAGCATTTT	CSASTGYNQPQHF
TRBV15	TRBD2	18	-	TRBJ2-1	TGTGCCACCAGCAGAGATTTACTAGCGGGGCCCCGCCCTAATGAGCAGTTCTTC	CATSRDLLAGPRPNEQFF
TRBV28	-	13	few	TRBJ2-1	TGTGCCAGCAGTTTGGGCAGCTACAATGAGCAGTTCTTC	CASSLGSYNEQFF
TRBV18	-	13	-	TRBJ2-7	TGTGCCAGCTCACCACTCGAGGCGGCAGAGCAGTACTTC	CASSPLEAAEQYF
TRBV2	-	14	-	TRBJ2-7	TGTGCCAGCAGTGAACGTCAGGGCAGCGACGAGCAGTACTTC	CASSERQGSDEQYF
TRBV5-1	TRBD1	17	-	TRBJ1-4	TGCGCCAGCAGCTTGGTTGGCATGGGACAGGGCGGCGAAAAACTGTTTTTT	CASSLVGMGQGGEKLFF
TRBV14	-	13	-	TRBJ2-7	TGTGCCAGCAGCCACAACTGGGGGTACGAGCAGTACTTC	CASSHNWGYEQYF
TRBV7-3	-	14	-	TRBJ1-1	TGTGCCAGCAGTCAGGACCCAAGGAACACTGAAGCTTTCTTT	CASSQDPRNTEAFF
TRBV9	-	14	-	TRBJ2-2	TGTGCCAGCAGCGTAGAGGCACACACCGGGGAGCTGTTTTTT	CASSVEAHTGELFF
TRBV11-2	-	15	-	TRBJ2-7	TGTGCCAGCACCCCCCCTCGGAGGGCCTCCTACGAGCAGTACTTC	CASTPPRRASYEQYF
TRBV5-1	TRBD2	15	-	TRBJ2-5	TGCGCCAGCAGGGCATCCGGGACTACTGAAGAGACCCAGTACTTC	CASRASGTTEETQYF
TRBV15	TRBD2	17	few	TRBJ2-7	TGTGCCACCAGCAGGGGACTAGCGGGAGGATCTGGGGGCGAGCAGTACTTC	CATSRGLAGGSGGEQYF
TRBV12-3/TRBV12-4	-	12	-	TRBJ1-1	TGTGCCAGCAGTGGAGGGGACACTGAAGCTTTCTTT	CASSGGDTEAFF
TRBV5-1	-	11	-	TRBJ2-1	TGCGCCAGCAGCTTGAAAAATGAGCAGTTCTTC	CASSLKNEQFF
TRBV10-3	TRBD1	14	once	TRBJ2-7	TGTGCCATCAGCGGGACAGGGGGCTATATTCAGCAGTACTTC	CAISGTGGYIQQYF
TRBV9	-	16	few	TRBJ2-2	TGTGCCAGCAGCCCCCGGAAGGACTCTTACACCGGGGAGCTGTTTTTT	CASSPRKDSYTGELFF
TRBV11-3	TRBD2	14	-	TRBJ2-7	TGTGCCAGCAGCCCCGGGACTAGCAACTACGAGCAGTACTTC	CASSPGTSNYEQYF
TRBV2	TRBD1	15	-	TRBJ2-1	TGTGCCAGTTTGAGAGAACAGGGGGCAGGGAATGAGCAGTTCTTC	CASLREQGAGNEQFF
TRBV24-1	TRBD1	15	-	TRBJ2-7	TGTGCCACCAGTGATGACCGACAGGGGAGTTACGAGCAGTACTTC	CATSDDRQGSYEQYF
TRBV10-3	-	14	-	TRBJ2-7	TGTGCCAGCGCCACCGGGGGCCGAGAATACGAGCAGTACTTC	CASATGGREYEQYF
TRBV7-8	-	14	-	TRBJ1-1	TGTGCCAGCAGCCTGGGAGAAGGGCATAATGAAGCTTTCTTT	CASSLGEGHNEAFF
TRBV10-3	TRBD2	15	once	TRBJ2-7	TGTGCCATCGGGCGGGAGCTTAAGTCCTCCTACGAGCAGTACTTC	CAIGRELKSSYEQYF
TRBV7-9	-	14	once	TRBJ2-3	TGTGCCAGCAGCCCCCTCGAATGGGGAGATACGCAGTATTTT	CASSPLEWGDTQYF
TRBV28	TRBD1	15	-	TRBJ1-1	TGTGCCAGCAGTCCGACAGGGGGCGGGGGCACTGAAGCTTTCTTT	CASSPTGGGGTEAFF
TRBV11-2	-	13	-	TRBJ2-3	TGTGCCAGCAGCTTCACGAGGACAGATACGCAGTATTTT	CASSFTRTDTQYF
TRBV28	-	16	-	TRBJ1-5	TGTGCCAGCTCAAAGATCCAGGCTTATAGCAATCAGCCCCAGCATTTT	CASSKIQAYSNQPQHF
TRBV5-1	TRBD1	14	-	TRBJ2-1	TGCGCCAGCGCCCGCGGGACAGGGGCCGATGAGCAGTTCTTC	CASARGTGADEQFF
TRBV5-1	-	14	-	TRBJ1-2	TGCGCCAGCAGCTTGCAGACCAGCGACTATGGCTACACCTTC	CASSLQTSDYGYTF
TRBV14	-	14	-	TRBJ1-2	TGTGCCAGCAGCCGCCGACCGAGGATAGGTGGCTACACCTTC	CASSRRPRIGGYTF
TRBV5-6	-	14	-	TRBJ1-2	TGTGCCAGCAGCTTGGTAAACAGGGCCTATGGCTACACCTTC	CASSLVNRAYGYTF
TRBV7-2	-	16	-	TRBJ1-1	TGTGCCAGCAGCTTACAAAGAGGCAGGATGAACACTGAAGCTTTCTTT	CASSLQRGRMNTEAFF
TRBV9	-	14	-	TRBJ1-2	TGTGCCAGCAGCGTCGACCCGGCCCCCTATGGCTACACCTTC	CASSVDPAPYGYTF
TRBV7-9	-	15	few	TRBJ2-6	TGTGCCAGCAGCTTCCCACTAGCTGGGGCCAACGTCCTGACTTTC	CASSFPLAGANVLTF
TRBV5-5	-	13	-	TRBJ1-2	TGTGCCAGCAACTGGGGGGGAGTCGATGGCTACACCTTC	CASNWGGVDGYTF
TRBV3-1/TRBV3-2	-	12	-	TRBJ1-2	TGTGCCAGCAGCCAAGATGTCGGGGGCTACACCTTC	CASSQDVGGYTF
TRBV7-9	-	13	-	TRBJ2-3	TGTGCCAGCAGCCCGAATAGCACAGATACGCAGTATTTT	CASSPNSTDTQYF
TRBV19	TRBD1	14	-	TRBJ1-2	TGTGCCAGTACCAAGAGGGACAGGGAGTATGGCTACACCTTC	CASTKRDREYGYTF
TRBV7-9	-	15	-	TRBJ2-4	TGTGCCAGCAGCTTACCGAAGGGAGCCAAAAACATTCAGTACTTC	CASSLPKGAKNIQYF
TRBV4-1	TRBD2	15	-	TRBJ2-7	TGCGCCAGCAGTTATGGACTAGCGGAAACCTACGAGCAGTACTTC	CASSYGLAETYEQYF
TRBV9	TRBD1	16	-	TRBJ2-7	TGTGCCAGCAGCCCAAGTAGTGGAGACAGGGGCTACGAGCAGTACTTC	CASSPSSGDRGYEQYF